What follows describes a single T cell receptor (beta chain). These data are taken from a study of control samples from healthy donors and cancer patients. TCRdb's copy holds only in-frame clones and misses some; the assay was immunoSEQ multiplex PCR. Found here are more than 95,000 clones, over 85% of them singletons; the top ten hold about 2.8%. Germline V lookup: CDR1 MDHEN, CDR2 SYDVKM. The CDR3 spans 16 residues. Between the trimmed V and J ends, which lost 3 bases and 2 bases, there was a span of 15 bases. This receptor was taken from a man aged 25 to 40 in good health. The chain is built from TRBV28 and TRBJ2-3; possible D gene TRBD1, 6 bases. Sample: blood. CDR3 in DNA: TGTGCCAGCAGTTTCGTGTGGTCAGGGGACACAGATACGCAGTATTTT. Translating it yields CASSFVWSGDTDTQYF.